This T cell receptor (beta chain) was identified during a study of shared clonotypes between healthy human individuals. Study in general: Aged 18 to 49, the donors were two women and a few men.

Unmatched junction bases numbered 5, after V lost 3 bases and J lost 2 bases. The CDR3 consists of 15 residues. Germline V gene sequence: CDR1 SGHRS, CDR2 YFSETQ. Notes on the study in general: It was observed that about 5% of naive CD4 clonotypes were shared across a handful of donors.

Sequenced by immunoSEQ multiplex PCR; TCRdb stores in-frame clones only, minus some. This table holds 1 million to 1.3 million clones, about 84% found once. Of note for this clone: Its target is not known.

This clonotype originated in a man younger than 35 in good health. Some clones in this sample may be carry-over from other donors' samples. V and J are TRBV5-1 and TRBJ2-7, with 10 bases identical to TRBD1. Sequencing was performed on memory CD4+ T cells from PBMCs. Subset reported: CD45RA-negative fraction. CDR3 amino acids: CASSSPDRGTYEQYF. The DNA for the CDR3 is TGCGCCAGCAGCTCCCCGGACAGGGGGACCTACGAGCAGTACTTC.